The source of this T cell receptor beta chain is a study of regulatory T cells in long-lasting Graves disease. Overall study findings and caveats: There were preferences for TRBV28, TRBJ1-2 and TRBJ2-5 in persistent disease. Lower TCR diversity characterized persistent Graves' patients relative to newly diagnosed patients.

Time point here: newly diagnosed GD, antithyroid drugs for less than 3 months. Generation of the TCR library employed RNA extracted from PBMCs. The authors diagnosed Graves' disease using American Thyroid Association guidelines. The germline V gene encodes CDR1 LGHDT and CDR2 YNNKEL (reference sequence). This CDR3 contains 13 residues. V was pared by 3 bases and J by 6 bases, with 11 bases between. Relying on iRepertoire HTBI primers and Arm-PCR of CDR3 regions, the team built TCR beta libraries. TCRdb used MiXCR to reprocess the multiplex PCR reads, holding one entry per CDR3 protein. Among about 450,000 distinct CDR3 sequences listed, around 13% were seen once. The table lists this clonotype with many counts. The antigen remains undetermined. These data were also filed under a second study, of T cells in Graves' hyperthyroidism and ophthalmopathy.

The V and J genes are TRBV3-1 and TRBJ1-2; D possibly corresponds to TRBD1 (6 bases). The source is a woman aged 45-65 years with Graves disease. The source material was peripheral blood mononuclear cells (PBMCs), sampled at new diagnosis, from a patient treated with antithyroid drugs. DNA for the CDR3: TGTGCCAGCAGCCACGACGGGGGCAATGGCTACACCTTC. This codes for CASSHDGGNGYTF.